This TCR beta chain was sequenced during a study of cytomegalovirus exposure and HLA in healthy donors. The V end lost 1 base, the J end lost 5 bases, and 4 bases lay between the germline ends. The CDR3 consists of 12 residues. Looked up from germline, CDR1 is MNHNS and CDR2 is SASEGT. TCRdb's copy holds only in-frame clones and misses some; the assay was immunoSEQ multiplex PCR. This table holds about 180,000 clones, roughly 85% found once. The sample was PBMCs. The TCR comes from a man aged 18 to 29 in good health and CMV-seropositive. The chain joins TRBV6-1 to TRBJ2-3; D is undetermined. As DNA, the CDR3 is TGTGCCAGCAGTGAAGTAGTAGATACGCAGTATTTT. It encodes CASSEVVDTQYF.